This section outlines one T cell receptor (beta chain) sequence together with its context. The antigen is undetermined. These data are taken from a study of cytomegalovirus exposure and HLA in healthy donors. Study findings and constraints: CMV antigen specificity of three CMV-associated chains was confirmed in vitro. Most TCRs appeared rarely, but some public TCRs recurred in many donors. The authors listed around 150 TCR beta chains as cytomegalovirus-associated.

The data were produced by immunoSEQ multiplex PCR, yet TCRdb's version contains in-frame clones alone and is incomplete. The sample lists about 340,000 clones; around 86% were seen once. V gave up 1 base and J gave up 2 bases, with 9 bases separating them. This CDR3 comprises 14 residues. Germline assignment: CDR1 SGHAT and CDR2 FQNNGV. Separate from the approximately 700-subject first cohort was the approximately 120-subject validation cohort, to which the donors belonged. The chain uses TRBV11-2 and TRBJ2-7; D may be TRBD2 (6 bases). The sequence was obtained from a woman between 18 and 29 years old in good health and CMV-seronegative. The specimen was PBMCs. The CDR3 bases are TGTGCCAGCAGCTTAGGGGCGGGGCCCTACGAGCAGTACTTC. It encodes CASSLGAGPYEQYF.